A selection of T cell receptor beta chains follows, all from one sample in a study of Ad26.COV2.S vaccination and SARS-CoV-2 variants. Data came from immunoSEQ multiplex PCR; TCRdb stores just in-frame clones and leaves some out. The repertoire has roughly 350,000 clones, about 88% of them found once; the top ten carry approximately 5.9%. The sequencing used peripheral blood, collected in a trial of Ad26.COV2.S vaccine versus placebo. These receptors were taken from a person between 18 and 65 years old who received the Ad26.COV2.S COVID-19 vaccine or a placebo. CDR3s include the opening cysteine and the closing phenylalanine or tryptophan. The D gene is left open where the match is weak.

>TRBD2|TRBJ2-7|TRBV7-2
TGTGCCAGCAGCTTAGGGCTAGCGGACTACGAGCAGTACTTC
CASSLGLADYEQYF
>TRBD2|TRBJ2-7|TRBV10-3
TGTGCCCCGACCCCTTTAGCGGGCCCCGTCTCCTACGAGCAGTACTTC
CAPTPLAGPVSYEQYF
>-|TRBJ2-7|TRBV7-6
TGTGCCAGCAGCTTAACGGCGTTCTACGAGCAGTACTTC
CASSLTAFYEQYF
>-|TRBJ2-1|TRBV7-9
TGTGCCAGCAGCTTAGACGGTCTCTCCTACAATGAGCAGTTCTTC
CASSLDGLSYNEQFF
>-|TRBJ1-5|TRBV7-6
TGTGCCAGCAGCTTAGATCGGCAGGGCAATCAGCCCCAGCATTTT
CASSLDRQGNQPQHF
>-|TRBJ2-1|TRBV9
TGTGCCAGCAGCGGGACCCTCTCCTACAATGAGCAGTTCTTC
CASSGTLSYNEQFF
>-|TRBJ2-7|TRBV6-7
TGTGCCAGCACCATATCTCAGGGGACCTACGAGCAGTACTTC
CASTISQGTYEQYF
>-|TRBJ1-5|TRBV7-9
TGTGCCAGCAGCTACCACGGTAGCAATCAGCCCCAGCATTTT
CASSYHGSNQPQHF
>-|TRBJ1-2|TRBV30
TGTGCCTGGAGTGTCCCCAGCGATGGCTACACCTTC
CAWSVPSDGYTF
>-|TRBJ1-2|TRBV7-8
TGTGCCAGCAGCTTAACGGATATACGTGGCTACACCTTC
CASSLTDIRGYTF